This T cell receptor beta chain was sequenced in a study of glioma-infiltrating T cells. The iRepertoire nested amplicon-rescue multiplex PCR amplified TCR alpha and beta CDR3s from RNA. One-step reverse transcription and amplification started from approximately 100-400 ng of tissue mRNA or PBMC total RNA. Each CDR3 protein is one row after TCRdb ran MiXCR on the multiplex PCR reads. The data hold about 89,000 distinct CDR3 sequences, with about 25% observed a single time. Regarding the study as a whole: Gliomas, especially low-grade, showed above-expected tissue-blood divergence; non-neoplastic patients showed below. Only very few CDR3 sequences appeared in both tissue and blood.

Points on this clonotype: Its antigen is undetermined.

The sequencing input was glioma tissue, nonneoplastic brain tissue, or PBMCs (not recorded which). The TCR originated in a human donor with low-grade glioma or glioblastoma, undergoing nonglioma brain surgery, or in good health (not recorded which).

The CDR3, as DNA: TGCGCCAGCAGCCAAGCCGGCAGGGGGAGTTCTGGGGCCAACGTCCTGACTTTC. Encoded protein: CASSQAGRGSSGANVLTF. This chain links TRBV4-1 with TRBJ2-6; 7 bases align to TRBD1. This CDR3 comprises 18 residues. Germline V gene data show CDR1 as MGHRA and CDR2 as YSYEKL. J was trimmed by 1 base and V by 1 base; bases with no gene match: 7.